This T cell receptor beta chain appears in the sequencing data of a study of PD-1 blockade in classical Hodgkin lymphoma (dated by TCRdb to about 2020). Describing the broader study: Nivolumab dosing was 3 mg/kg intravenously every 2 weeks, continuing until either disease progression or unacceptable toxicity. A peripheral blood immune signature of response to PD-1 blockade in classical Hodgkin lymphoma was defined using TCR beta sequencing and CyTOF. Points the paper makes about the study in general: Lower diversity was seen in patients whose nivolumab began less than 1 year after ASCT, and these patients were left out of later analyses so that immune reconstitution would not confound the results. The study was limited to a single clinical trial cohort, and causes of repertoire differences, possibly disease activity or prior therapy, remained undefined. Baseline TCR diversity was reported as lower in newly diagnosed patients than in healthy donors, and lower still in relapsed/refractory patients. Trial patients achieving complete response had baseline diversity similar to newly diagnosed patients, whereas partial responders and progressors had significantly lower diversity. A significant rise by C4D1 was seen in CD4+ but not CD8+ TCR diversity (p=0.0027 vs p=0.16), with the rise being most apparent in complete responders (p=0.02).

Turning to this clone: The antigen this receptor binds is unknown. The input lacks base qualities; no much larger clone sits a single base away.

The time point label here, explained by the study, means: cycle 2 day 1 (C2D1) of nivolumab. Every trial patient had relapsed after autologous stem cell transplantation, and cohorts A, B and C differed in prior brentuximab vedotin exposure. The trial cohort was composed of 56 patients with relapsed/refractory classical Hodgkin lymphoma, for whom complete response, partial response or progressive disease was recorded as best overall response. Single-agent nivolumab was administered to trial patients in the multi-cohort phase II CheckMate 205 trial. An independent review committee assessed best overall response by applying the 2007 International Working Group response criteria. Trial PBMCs were collected immediately before nivolumab initiation (C1D1) and during therapy at cycle 2 day 1 and cycle 4 day 1. Peripheral blood was collected in 8 mL Vacutainer Cell Preparation Tubes, from which PBMCs were isolated by centrifugation and then cryopreserved.

The Qiagen DNeasy kit was used to extract genomic DNA both from unsorted PBMCs and from the negatively selected CD4+ and CD8+ fractions. TCR beta CDR3 regions were amplified by immunoSEQ multiplex PCR using primers annealing to V and J segments. Amplification bias was minimized using a synthetic immune receptor repertoire, and residual bias was removed computationally after sequencing. As for how the authors treated the data: Repertoire diversity was quantified as the Shannon entropy index using custom Python scripts. Unsorted, CD4+ and CD8+ repertoires were analyzed separately, except in combined analyses where CD4+ and CD8+ sequences were merged in silico. A clone counted as expanded when the clone's frequency after treatment rose at least 2-fold relative to C1D1, and clones undetected at baseline were given a pseudocount of 0.5. Singleton clones were defined as clones with 0 or 1 copy at C1D1, and non-singleton clones were defined as clones with 2 or more copies. Clones expanded in unsorted samples were annotated as CD4+, CD8+ or unknown by matching protein sequences in sorted samples from the same patient. Wilcoxon tests on paired samples were used to test diversity changes from C1D1 to C4D1. TCRdb obtained this table from immuneACCESS and retained in-frame rearrangements with V and J assigned. These tables miss some clones; where compared with another copy, unresolved V genes account for less than half of the shortfall, and the remainder is unexplained. V, J and clone size are taken as reported in that table, and D and trimming were inferred from the DNA itself. The sample data list tens of thousands of clones, and around 82% of these were observed just once. The top ten clones comprise approximately 10% of the sample.

The germline V gene encodes CDR1 LNHDA and CDR2 SQIVND (reference sequence). Deletion took 3 bases off V and 1 base off J, with a span of 14 bases between the germline ends. The CDR3 holds 16 amino acids from the cysteine to the phenylalanine. Just CDR3 DNA is preserved here, 48 bases in frame from base 1. Sequenced here: peripheral blood mononuclear cells (PBMCs), sampled before the second cycle of nivolumab. The rearrangement joined TRBV19 to TRBJ2-3, with the D gene not clear enough to name. The sequence was obtained from a human donor with classical Hodgkin lymphoma. The CDR3 protein sequence reads: CASSMMAPRGTDTQYF. Read as DNA, the sequence is TGTGCCAGTAGTATGATGGCCCCTCGGGGCACAGATACGCAGTATTTT.